Here is one TCR beta chain with its context. This entry belongs to a study of blood T cell repertoires in COVID-19. Study-wide context: Samples taken during acute and convalescent COVID-19 were collected in the United States, Italy and Spain. The analysed material was cDNA or gDNA that came from T cells, B-cell-depleted T cells, or PBMCs.

In the original analysis: Nucleated cell counts were estimated from reference gene primer amplification. Measured with immunoSEQ multiplex PCR; TCRdb has only the in-frame clones, and not every one. That table gives V, J and clone size, and the DNA gave D and trimming. This sample has over 130,000 clones; about 86% occur once, and the top ten carry under 3.5%. This CDR3 is built from 17 residues. The source of this sequence is a man between 65 and 80 years old with acute or convalescent COVID-19. The source material was peripheral blood. V and J are TRBV21-1 and TRBJ1-5. TRBV21-1 is described as a pseudogene. Here the CDR3 reads CASSTPGGRYSNQPQHF. CDR3 in DNA: TGTGCCAGCAGCACTCCCGGCGGCAGATATAGCAATCAGCCCCAGCATTTT.